These 18 T cell receptor beta chains share one sample of origin, sequenced in a study of spatial heterogeneity in lung cancer (dated by TCRdb to about 2019). The investigation overall reported the following: The tumor nonsynonymous mutation count correlated with the number of expanded alpha and beta TCRs within the tumor.

Their target antigens are unknown. Library prep was done by 5' RACE. Sequencing relied on a NextSeq 500. Clones were called with MiXCR by TCRdb after fastp trimmed the public reads at Q25, and only in-frame beta chains were retained. Each entry is one CDR3 protein sequence, shown with its most common DNA and genes. The sample table shows 4,000 to 6,500 distinct CDR3 sequences, and 10% to 15% are seen once. Roughly 50% of the sample belongs to the ten largest clones. The meaning of the sample's time point label: sample taken at primary tumor resection. The specimen was lung tumor tissue, collected at surgery. These receptors were taken from a male donor with early-stage non-small cell lung cancer.

The V call is TRBV6-5, the J call TRBJ2-5; TRBD2 might be the D (6 bases). CDR3 length: 13 residues. The V gene's germline CDR1 is MNHEY and CDR2 SVGAGI. The germline V and J ends were trimmed by 0 bases and 7 bases, with 9 bases remaining between them. CDR3 residues: CASSYSTRGTQYF. The CDR3 region has the DNA TGTGCCAGCAGTTACTCGACTAGAGGGACCCAGTACTTC.

This clonotype was seen more than once but under ten times. The chain employs TRBV6-5 and TRBJ1-1, with a possible D match to TRBD1 (5 bases). Per germline, CDR1 MNHEY and CDR2 SVGAGI. This CDR3 spans 14 amino acids. Trimming removed 2 bases at V and 4 bases at J, with 11 bases between. CDR3 DNA: TGTGCCAGCAGTTACAGCAGGGACCTCACTGAAGCTTTCTTT. It encodes CASSYSRDLTEAFF.

By share of the sample, this clonotype is medium-sized. This chain joins TRBV4-1 and TRBJ2-7; D is unclear. The germline CDR1 and CDR2 sequences are MGHRA and YSYEKL. The CDR3 has 15 amino acids. The germline V and J ends were trimmed by 0 bases and 3 bases, with 12 bases remaining between them. CDR3 DNA: TGCGCCAGCAGCCAAGACCTCGCCAGACACTACGAGCAGTACTTC. Its protein is CASSQDLARHYEQYF.

This clonotype rates as medium-sized. The V and J genes are TRBV7-9 and TRBJ2-5; the match to TRBD2 covers 11 bases. V shed 4 bases and J 4 bases; nucleotides not matched to a gene: 5. The length of the CDR3 is 15 residues. The germline CDR1 and CDR2 sequences are SEHNR and FQNEAQ (reference sequence). CDR3 residues: CASSSQGLAGETQYF. Written as DNA, the CDR3 is TGTGCCAGCAGCTCCCAAGGACTAGCGGGAGAGACCCAGTACTTC.

This clonotype was observed a few times. This chain joins TRBV18 and TRBJ1-3; 9 bases agree with TRBD1. This CDR3 is built from 13 residues. CDR1 is KGHSH, CDR2 LQKENI, per germline. V lost 5 bases, J lost 7 bases, and 3 bases stayed unmatched. CDR3 amino acids: CASSTGQGNTIYF. Here the CDR3 DNA reads TGTGCCAGCTCAACGGGACAGGGCAACACCATATATTTT. Full variable domain (remainder filled in from reference TRBV18 and TRBJ1-3): NAGVMQNPRHLVRRRGQEARLRCSPMKGHSHVYWYRQLPEEGLKFMVYLQKENIIDESGMPKERFSAEFPKEGPSILRIQQVVRGDSAAYFCASSTGQGNTIYFGEGSWLTVV.

This clonotype was seen repeatedly, ten times or more. The chain uses TRBV20-1 and TRBJ1-5, with 8 nucleotides matching TRBD1. V gave up 3 bases and J gave up 3 bases; unmatched junction bases: 4. Germline-derived CDR1 and CDR2 are DFQATT and SNEGSKA (reference sequence). The CDR3 totals 14 residues. The CDR3 DNA reads as TGCAGTGCTAGTTCAGGGGGCGTCAATCAGCCCCAGCATTTT. Protein sequence: CSASSGGVNQPQHF.

This clonotype was counted between two and nine times. One junction end does not reproduce the germline sequence, and a read error may be involved. The rearrangement links TRBV6-5 to TRBJ2-5; D unresolved. From germline, CDR1 is MNHEY and CDR2 SVGAGI. The CDR3 has 14 amino acids. CDR3 region: CASSYTDTTESQYF. The DNA for the CDR3 is TGTGCCAGCAGTTACACTGACACCACGGAGAGCCAGTACTTC.

This clonotype has more than one count but fewer than ten. The J gene is TRBJ2-2, the V gene TRBV11-2; TRBD2 matches 13 bases. The CDR3 sequence is 17 residues long. V gave up 5 bases and J gave up 5 bases; unmatched junction bases: 8. The germline V gene encodes CDR1 SGHAT and CDR2 FQNNGV. The CDR3 protein is CASSPRLAGGLTGELFF. The DNA for the CDR3 is TGTGCCAGCAGCCCCCGACTAGCGGGAGGTTTAACCGGGGAGCTGTTTTTT.

This clonotype was counted a few times. The rearrangement joins TRBV5-4 to TRBJ1-2; 8 bases agree with TRBD1. Trimming took 4 bases from V and 7 from J; bases not matched to a gene: 6. The CDR3 totals 13 residues. Germline values: CDR1 SGHNT, CDR2 YYREEE (reference sequence). The CDR3: CASSAGGTPGYTF. The CDR3 nucleotides read TGTGCCAGCAGCGCAGGGGGCACCCCTGGCTACACCTTC.

This clonotype was recorded many times. V gene TRBV7-9 combines with J gene TRBJ1-4; no definite D call. The germline V and J ends were trimmed by 4 bases and 0 bases, with 12 bases remaining between them. There are 16 residues in the CDR3. Germline values: CDR1 SEHNR, CDR2 FQNEAQ (reference sequence). Written as DNA, the CDR3 is TGTGCCAGCAGCTATACCGCATTTGCAACTAATGAAAAACTGTTTTTT. The encoded protein is CASSYTAFATNEKLFF.

The chain joins TRBV27 to TRBJ2-1; 9 bases line up with TRBD1. This CDR3 spans 16 amino acids. Losses at the gene ends were 0 bases for V and 3 bases for J; bases not matched to a gene: 3. Germline CDR1 MNHEY, CDR2 SMNVEV (reference sequence). The chain's CDR3 is CASSLSGTGFYNEQFF. The CDR3 DNA reads TGTGCCAGCAGTTTATCCGGGACAGGGTTCTACAATGAGCAGTTCTTC.

This clonotype is deemed medium-sized (0.01 to 0.1%). The rearrangement uses TRBV12-3 or TRBV12-4 and TRBJ2-2; D possibly corresponds to TRBD1 (6 bases). The germline V and J ends were trimmed by 4 bases and 8 bases, with 11 bases remaining between them. The CDR3 length is 13 residues. CDR3 nucleotide sequence: TGTGCCAGCAGTTCACAGGGAAAAGGGGAGCTGTTTTTT. It yields the protein CASSSQGKGELFF.

The chain joins TRBV29-1 to TRBJ2-3; 7 nucleotides match TRBD2. Per the germline V gene, CDR1 is SQVTM and CDR2 is ANQGSEA. This CDR3 contains 17 residues. The ends lost 7 bases at V and 4 bases at J; junction bases unmatched: 20. In nucleotides, the CDR3 is TGCAGCGCCAAGGAGGGTAAGGCAGCGGGAATCTCAGATACGCAGTATTTT. It encodes CSAKEGKAAGISDTQYF.

By its share, this clonotype is medium-sized. The CDR3 spells CASSLGRVQSTDTQYF. DNA of the CDR3: TGTGCCAGCAGCTTGGGGAGGGTGCAGAGCACAGATACGCAGTATTTT. J is TRBJ2-3 and V is TRBV5-4, with D perhaps matching TRBD2 (6 bases). V lost 0 bases and J 0 bases, leaving 11 bases between the germline ends. Germline CDR1 and CDR2: SGHNT and YYREEE (reference sequence). The length of the CDR3 is 16 residues.

This clonotype has only a few counts. This chain connects TRBV29-1 to TRBJ2-1; tentatively, D is TRBD2 (6 bases). CDR1 SQVTM and CDR2 ANQGSEA come from the germline V gene. Trimming removed 4 bases from V and 0 bases from J, with 13 bases in between. The CDR3 totals 15 residues. The CDR3 is CSVVGGESSYNEQFF. CDR3 nucleotide sequence: TGCAGCGTTGTTGGCGGGGAAAGCTCCTACAATGAGCAGTTCTTC.

The rearrangement joins TRBV29-1 to TRBJ2-7; D gene ambiguous. This CDR3 contains 12 residues. Germline CDR1 SQVTM, CDR2 ANQGSEA. The V end lost 4 bases, the J end lost 2 bases, and 9 bases lay between the germline ends. In DNA form, the CDR3 reads TGCAGCGTTGGGGAAGGAGCCTACGAGCAGTACTTC. The encoded protein is CSVGEGAYEQYF.

V is TRBV29-1 and J is TRBJ1-2; D unclear. V gave up 4 bases and J gave up 7 bases, with 16 bases separating them. CDR3 length: 13 amino acids. Germline values: CDR1 SQVTM, CDR2 ANQGSEA. The CDR3 here is CSVGAPQLSGYTF. The CDR3 region has the DNA TGCAGCGTTGGCGCGCCCCAACTATCTGGCTACACCTTC.

This clonotype has just a few counts. This chain uses TRBV10-3 with TRBJ2-5; D not resolved. The CDR3 has 14 amino acids. Trimming removed 3 bases from V and 3 bases from J, with 11 bases in between. From germline, CDR1 is ENHRY and CDR2 SYGVKD. CDR3 nucleotides: TGTGCCATCAGTGATCGTCCCGAGGAAGAGACCCAGTACTTC. It yields the protein CAISDRPEEETQYF.